Listed below are T cell receptor beta chains from one sample, sequenced in a study of blood T cell repertoires in COVID-19. Assay used: immunoSEQ multiplex PCR; TCRdb lists only in-frame clones, some missing. The data show 300,000 or so clones, around 89% seen once. Sequencing was performed on peripheral blood. The source of these receptors is a man aged 18 to 35 who had recovered from COVID-19. CDR3s include the opening cysteine and the closing phenylalanine or tryptophan. Each record gives: V gene, D gene, CDR3 length, clone size, J gene, CDR3 protein, CDR3 DNA. A D gene is named only where the DNA matches it firmly. Some rows have no size entry. The others give once, few or many, or a class for an expanded clone.

>TRBV5-4|NA|13|NA|TRBJ2-7
CASSFDSSYEQYF
TGTGCCAGCAGCTTTGATAGCTCCTACGAGCAGTACTTC
>TRBV4-1|NA|15|once|TRBJ1-2
CASSQEQGTGYGYTF
TGCGCCAGCAGCCAAGAACAGGGAACGGGCTATGGCTACACCTTC
>TRBV6-5|TRBD2|14|NA|TRBJ2-7
CASKGRGAPYEQYF
TGTGCCAGCAAGGGGCGGGGGGCACCCTACGAGCAGTACTTC
>TRBV3-1/TRBV3-2|NA|14|NA|TRBJ1-2
CASSKVAQGYGYTF
TGTGCCAGCAGCAAAGTGGCACAGGGCTATGGCTACACCTTC
>TRBV3-1/TRBV3-2|NA|15|NA|TRBJ1-3
CASSQGGAGGNTIYF
TGTGCCAGCAGCCAAGGAGGGGCGGGAGGAAACACCATATATTTT
>TRBV30|NA|14|NA|TRBJ1-4
CAISPGGQHEKLFF
TGTGCCATTTCCCCCGGGGGGCAGCATGAAAAACTGTTTTTT
>TRBV5-5|NA|14|NA|TRBJ1-1
CASSSQGASTEAFF
TGTGCCAGCAGCTCACAGGGCGCCAGCACTGAAGCTTTCTTT
>TRBV6-2/TRBV6-3|NA|17|NA|TRBJ2-2
CASSYATGTSNTGELFF
TGTGCCAGCAGTTACGCGACAGGAACTTCGAACACCGGGGAGCTGTTTTTT
>TRBV4-3|TRBD2|17|NA|TRBJ2-3
CASSQDWRGGDTDTQYF
TGCGCCAGCAGCCAAGACTGGCGCGGGGGGGACACAGATACGCAGTATTTT
>TRBV2|TRBD2|19|NA|TRBJ2-2
CASSDPRGLAATNTGELFF
TGTGCCAGCAGTGATCCAAGGGGACTAGCGGCAACCAACACCGGGGAGCTGTTTTTT
>TRBV24-1|TRBD1|17|NA|TRBJ2-1
CATSDSTGSIGYNEQFF
TGTGCCACCAGTGACTCGACAGGGAGCATTGGGTACAATGAGCAGTTCTTC
>TRBV7-2|TRBD1|11|NA|TRBJ1-1
CASSPGQGPFF
TGTGCCAGCAGCCCTGGACAGGGTCCTTTCTTT
>TRBV27|NA|13|NA|TRBJ2-2
CASSFSSAGELFF
TGTGCCAGCAGTTTTAGTTCCGCCGGGGAGCTGTTTTTT
>TRBV13|TRBD2|17|once|TRBJ2-1
CASSPLGRGGAENEQFF
TGTGCCAGCAGCCCCCTAGGTCGCGGGGGGGCGGAAAATGAGCAGTTCTTC
>TRBV15|TRBD1|16|NA|TRBJ2-3
CATSRGGTGGTDTQYF
TGTGCCACCAGCAGGGGTGGGACAGGAGGCACAGATACGCAGTATTTT
>TRBV7-2|TRBD1|14|NA|TRBJ2-7
CASSGRDRAYEQYF
TGTGCCAGCAGCGGAAGGGACAGGGCCTACGAGCAGTACTTC
>TRBV5-8|TRBD1|13|NA|TRBJ2-7
CASSLSGGYEQYF
TGTGCCAGCAGCTTGTCAGGGGGCTACGAGCAGTACTTC
>TRBV14|TRBD2|16|few|TRBJ2-1
CASSQESGTIFNEQFF
TGTGCCAGCAGCCAAGAGTCCGGGACTATATTCAATGAGCAGTTCTTC
>TRBV5-4|TRBD2|13|NA|TRBJ2-5
CASSPGGIETQYF
TGTGCCAGCAGCCCCGGGGGGATTGAGACCCAGTACTTC
>TRBV6-2/TRBV6-3|NA|14|NA|TRBJ2-7
CASSYYGRSIAGNF
TGTGCCAGCAGTTACTACGGCAGGAGCATTGCGGGGAACTTC
>TRBV4-3|NA|15|NA|TRBJ2-7
CASSQDRVGAYEQYF
TGCGCCAGCAGCCAAGACAGGGTTGGCGCCTACGAGCAGTACTTC
>TRBV6-5|NA|15|NA|TRBJ1-4
CASSYSGRGNEKLFF
TGTGCCAGCAGTTACTCGGGCAGGGGAAATGAAAAACTGTTTTTT
>TRBV27|TRBD1|15|NA|TRBJ1-2
CASSPTGTGAYGYTF
TGTGCCAGCAGCCCTACCGGGACAGGGGCCTATGGCTACACCTTC
>TRBV6-2/TRBV6-3|TRBD2|17|NA|TRBJ2-2
CASSYPLGGGITGELFF
TGTGCCAGCAGTTACCCTCTCGGCGGGGGGATCACCGGGGAGCTGTTTTTT
>TRBV7-2|TRBD2|14|NA|TRBJ2-7
CASSFTTSGYEQYF
TGTGCCAGCAGCTTTACGACTAGCGGATACGAGCAGTACTTC
>TRBV7-9|TRBD1|16|once|TRBJ2-7
CASSSTDRSTSYEQYF
TGTGCCAGCAGCTCCACGGACAGGTCGACCTCCTACGAGCAGTACTTC
>TRBV6-6|TRBD2|16|NA|TRBJ2-7
CASSGTGTSGAYEQYF
TGTGCCAGCAGCGGGACTGGGACTAGCGGAGCCTACGAGCAGTACTTC
>TRBV24-1|NA|16|NA|TRBJ1-5
CATSDKGGQGNQPQHF
TGTGCCACCAGTGATAAAGGAGGGCAGGGCAATCAGCCCCAGCATTTT
>TRBV2|TRBD1|14|once|TRBJ1-3
CASKLQGPGNTIYF
TGTGCCAGCAAATTACAGGGGCCAGGAAACACCATATATTTT
>TRBV27|NA|15|NA|TRBJ2-3
CASSLILGRPDTQYF
TGTGCCAGCAGTTTAATACTTGGGAGACCAGATACGCAGTATTTT